This TCR beta chain was identified in a study of chemoradiotherapy in HPV16-positive cancers. At the level of the study: Functional T-cell assays on a couple of HPV16-positive patients' cells defined candidate HPV-specific clones and common TCR motifs. Notes on the study in general: Candidate HPV-specific clones and E7-related TCR motifs grew in tumor during treatment. Only two HPV16-positive patients supplied the functional HPV-specificity definition.

Samples were taken several times over chemoradiotherapy. Notes on this clone: What it binds is not known.

The repertoire was sequenced with immunoSEQ multiplex PCR; TCRdb's copy has only in-frame clones and lacks some. The sample has 15,000 or so clones, 70% to 90% seen once. The trim removed 3 bases at V and 0 bases at J, leaving 5 bases unmatched. The germline V gene encodes CDR1 ENHRY and CDR2 SYGVKD. There are 17 residues in the CDR3. This sequence joins TRBV10-3 and TRBJ2-6, with 7 nucleotides matching TRBD1. The source was blood, collected from a patient who underwent chemoradiotherapy. The sequence was obtained from a human donor with HPV-associated anogenital cancer. Here the CDR3 DNA reads TGTGCCATCAGTGAAACGGGACAGCTCTCTGGGGCCAACGTCCTGACTTTC. Translated, it gives CAISETGQLSGANVLTF.